This T cell receptor (beta chain) was retrieved from a study of breast tumors, draining lymph nodes, adjacent tissues. The germline CDR1 and CDR2 sequences are SNHLY and FYNNEI. There are 14 residues in the CDR3. V was cut by 7 bases and J by 4 bases, with 13 bases left in between. Using its own MiXCR run on the multiplex PCR reads, TCRdb lists one record per CDR3 protein. The data show some 250,000 distinct CDR3 sequences, about 34% seen once. This clonotype was counted at least ten times. The antigen remains undetermined. Whole-study findings and limits: Findings are consistent with lymph node origin and intratumoral expansion of most tumor T cells. Tumor and nontumor repertoires were significantly more similar in luminal-like than in basal-like breast cancer. Data only fit, rather than demonstrated, lymph node origin of most tumor T cells.

Axillary draining lymph nodes of breast cancer patients supplied the node samples. The sequence came from a female donor with breast cancer. Some clones in this sample may be carry-over from other donors' samples. The chain recombines TRBV2 with TRBJ2-2; D not resolved. Source material: axillary lymph node tissue. The CDR3 region is CASTATAGTGELFF. In DNA form, the CDR3 reads TGTGCCAGCACCGCAACGGCCGGCACCGGGGAGCTGTTTTTT.